This T cell receptor beta chain was obtained from a study of cytomegalovirus exposure and HLA in healthy donors. Here immunoSEQ multiplex PCR was the method, and the copy in TCRdb shows in-frame clones only, minus some. The sample contains 100,000 to 150,000 clones, approximately 95% of which appear only once. Input material: PBMCs. The receptor was derived from a man aged 18 to 30 in good health and CMV-seronegative.

The CDR3 loop is CASSVDRREQYF. For the CDR3, the DNA is TGTGCCAGCAGCGTGGACAGGCGCGAGCAGTACTTC. This chain links TRBV28 with TRBJ2-7, with 7 positions matching TRBD1. CDR1 and CDR2 from the germline V gene are MDHEN and SYDVKM. V shed 6 bases and J 6 bases; nucleotides not matched to a gene: 5. The CDR3 sequence is 12 residues long.